The next 4 T cell receptor beta chains were all read from a single sample in a study of blood T cell repertoires in COVID-19. Here immunoSEQ multiplex PCR was the method, and the copy in TCRdb shows in-frame clones only, minus some. The table lists 250,000 to 300,000 clones, nearly 90% of them singletons, with around 1% in the top ten. Sequencing was performed on PBMCs or T cells enriched from blood (not recorded which). These receptors were collected from a woman aged 25 to 39 who had recovered from COVID-19.

This clone is a singleton in its sample. The chain has TRBV19 and TRBJ1-2; D remains ambiguous. This CDR3 has 13 residues. Germline CDR1 is LNHDA and CDR2 is SQIVND (reference sequence). The V gene lost 4 bases and the J gene lost 8 bases, with 14 bases spanning the gap. The CDR3 is CASSTLGVRGYTF. The DNA of the CDR3 is TGTGCCAGTAGTACCTTAGGCGTCAGGGGCTACACCTTC.

Only one count was recorded for this clone. The gene calls are TRBV29-1 and TRBJ1-2, with 7 bases matching TRBD1. The V gene's germline CDR1 is SQVTM and CDR2 ANQGSEA. The CDR3 consists of 12 residues. J gave up 8 bases and V 8 bases, and 11 bases lay outside the gene matches. The CDR3 region is CSKTEGAQGYTF. DNA of the CDR3: TGCAGCAAAACCGAGGGGGCGCAAGGCTACACCTTC. Full variable domain (rest looked up from reference TRBV29-1 and TRBJ1-2): SAVISQKPSRDICQRGTSLTIQCQVDSQVTMMFWYRQQPGQSLTLIATANQGSEATYESGFVIDKFPISRPNLTFSTLTVSNMSPEDSSIYLCSKTEGAQGYTFGSGTRLTVV.

This clone was recorded a few times. The chain has TRBV14 and TRBJ1-1; a possible D gene is TRBD1 (5 bases). The V gene's germline CDR1 is SGHDN and CDR2 FVKESK. This CDR3 is 19 amino acids long. V lost 2 bases and J lost 1, with 23 bases in between. As DNA, the CDR3 is TGTGCCAGCAGCCAATTATTTGGAGCGGGAGTAGGGGAGAACACTGAAGCTTTCTTT. This gives the protein CASSQLFGAGVGENTEAFF.

V usage is TRBV28 and J usage is TRBJ1-2; TRBD1 is a possible D gene (6 bases). The V end lost 5 bases, the J end lost 8 bases, and 18 bases lay between the germline ends. The CDR3 length is 14 residues. Per germline, CDR1 MDHEN and CDR2 SYDVKM. CDR3 protein: CASSLGTTAAGYTF. The CDR3 bases are TGTGCCAGCAGTCTGGGGACAACGGCGGCGGGCTACACCTTC.